These 23 T cell receptor beta chains originate from one sample sequenced in a study of T-cell memory formation after mild COVID-19. TCRdb recomputed calls from the 5' RACE reads with MiXCR, one row per CDR3 protein. The data show roughly 350,000 distinct CDR3 sequences, with around 30% seen just once and 13% held by the top ten. Sample: PBMCs or a T cell subset sorted from them (not recorded which). Source of these receptors: an adult woman who had mild COVID-19 (a few samples of this study predate the infection). Cell type and time point are not known.

The J gene is TRBJ2-3, the V gene TRBV7-2; D unresolved. Germline CDR1 is SGHTA and CDR2 is FQGNSA. The CDR3 is made up of 13 amino acids. V was cut by 3 bases and J by 8 bases, with 12 bases left in between. The CDR3 loop reads CASSFGEPGTQYF. The CDR3 DNA follows: TGTGCCAGCAGCTTTGGAGAGCCGGGTACGCAGTATTTT.

This clonotype is a singleton in its sample. This chain joins TRBV5-1 and TRBJ1-1, with TRBD1 identical over 7 bases. Germline V gene sequence: CDR1 SGHRS, CDR2 YFSETQ. The trim removed 0 bases at V and 3 bases at J, leaving 8 bases unmatched. There are 16 residues in the CDR3. The CDR3 nucleotides read TGCGCCAGCAGCTTGGATCAGGGGGTCGTGTACACTGAAGCTTTCTTT. Encoded protein: CASSLDQGVVYTEAFF.

The rearrangement uses TRBV6-1 and TRBJ2-4; a possible D gene is TRBD1 (6 bases). The CDR3 has 16 residues. Germline assignment: CDR1 MNHNS and CDR2 SASEGT. Trimming shortened V by 2 bases and J by 2 bases, and 13 bases separated the two germline ends. The CDR3 DNA sequence: TGTGCCAGCAGTGAATATAGCAGGGGAACCAAAAACATTCAGTACTTC. It translates to CASSEYSRGTKNIQYF.

The table lists this clonotype with a few counts. V usage is TRBV6-5 and J usage is TRBJ2-7, with D perhaps TRBD1 (5 bases). V gave up 7 bases and J gave up 13 bases, with 20 bases separating them. The CDR3 is 12 amino acids. Germline values: CDR1 MNHEY, CDR2 SVGAGI. The CDR3 region has the DNA TGTGCCAGCACCGCCGGACACCCCCCAGGATACTTC. Amino acids: CASTAGHPPGYF.

The rearrangement links TRBV20-1 to TRBJ2-7; TRBD2 might be the D (5 bases). The CDR3 extends over 16 amino acids. Germline values: CDR1 DFQATT, CDR2 SNEGSKA (reference sequence). V shed 1 base and J shed 4 bases, with 20 bases lying between them. In nucleotides, the CDR3 is TGCAGTGCTAGAGTACGGGATCCCAAAGACCCATACGAGCAGTACTTC. Its translation: CSARVRDPKDPYEQYF.

This clonotype came up a few times. The chain is built from TRBV4-3 and TRBJ2-1, with TRBD2 matching 11 bases. Germline trimming cut 0 bases from V and 7 bases from J; bases unmatched to any gene: 11. CDR3 length: 18 residues. Germline V gene data show CDR1 as LGHNA and CDR2 as YSLEER. For the CDR3, the DNA is TGCGCCAGCAGCCAAGAATCTACATTCTGGACTAGCGGGAATGAGCAGTTCTTC. Translating it yields CASSQESTFWTSGNEQFF.

The rearrangement links TRBV6-9 to TRBJ2-2, with a possible D match to TRBD2 (5 bases). The CDR3 extends over 13 amino acids. V shed 7 bases and J shed 6 bases, with 12 bases lying between them. CDR1 MNHGY and CDR2 SVAAGI come from the germline V gene. The CDR3 coding sequence is TGTGCCAGCACGGCGCGGGCACCCGGGGAGCTGTTTTTT. This codes for CASTARAPGELFF.

This clonotype was seen a handful of times. The chain joins TRBV7-2 to TRBJ2-1; D might be TRBD1 or TRBD2, each matching 5 bases. V was trimmed by 2 bases and J by 1 base, leaving 12 bases between them. This CDR3 comprises 16 residues. Germline loops: CDR1 SGHTA, CDR2 FQGNSA. The DNA of the CDR3 is TGTGCCAGCAGCTTATTTCTGGGGGATTCCTACAATGAGCAGTTCTTC. This gives the protein CASSLFLGDSYNEQFF.

V is TRBV6-2 or TRBV6-3 and J is TRBJ2-7; D not certain. CDR1 MNHEY and CDR2 SVGEGT come from the germline V gene. This CDR3 region has 13 residues. Trimming stripped 8 bases from V and 5 bases from J, with 16 bases between. CDR3 in amino acids: CASSRTVLDEQYF. CDR3 nucleotides: TGTGCCAGCTCCCGTACCGTCCTGGACGAGCAGTACTTC.

There are a few counts of this clonotype. The J gene is TRBJ2-1, the V gene TRBV15, with TRBD2 matching over 9 bases. Germline assignment: CDR1 LNHNV and CDR2 YYDKDF (reference sequence). Losses at the gene ends were 1 base for V and 2 bases for J; bases not matched to a gene: 3. The CDR3 has 16 amino acids. This CDR3 reads CATSRGLAEAYNEQFF. CDR3 nucleotide sequence: TGTGCCACCAGCAGAGGACTAGCGGAGGCCTACAATGAGCAGTTCTTC.

This clonotype was picked up a small number of times. The J gene is TRBJ2-1, the V gene TRBV24-1; 9 nucleotides match TRBD1. The CDR3 length is 14 residues. The junction had 3 bases not matched to a gene; V was cut back by 4 bases and J by 6 bases. The germline V gene has CDR1 KGHDR and CDR2 SFDVKD. The DNA of the CDR3 is TGTGCCACCAGTGACCGGGACAGGGTCAATGAGCAGTTCTTC. Translation gives CATSDRDRVNEQFF.

This clonotype came up a few times. The J gene is TRBJ1-1, the V gene TRBV12-3 or TRBV12-4; the D is unclear. V was clipped by 2 bases and J by 0 bases, with 7 bases between them. The CDR3 loop spans 14 amino acids. CDR3 nucleotides: TGTGCCAGCAGTTTAACGGTTATGAACACTGAAGCTTTCTTT. It codes for CASSLTVMNTEAFF.

The sample holds a few counts of this clonotype. Written as DNA, the CDR3 is TGCAGTGCTAGAGACTTAGCGGAGGTGAAGCAGTATTTT. It specifies CSARDLAEVKQYF. V gene TRBV20-1 combines with J gene TRBJ2-3; TRBD2 might be the D (6 bases). V was shortened by 0 bases and J by 11 bases, with 15 bases between the two germline ends. The CDR3 has 13 amino acids. Germline V gives CDR1 DFQATT, CDR2 SNEGSKA (reference sequence).

The chain combines TRBV20-1 with TRBJ1-5; no firm D call. The CDR3 spans 14 residues. The V gene's germline CDR1 is DFQATT and CDR2 SNEGSKA (reference sequence). Trimming pared 6 bases from V and 0 bases from J, leaving 12 bases between. The CDR3 nucleotides are TGCAGTGCCAGTGCCGGATATAGCAATCAGCCCCAGCATTTT. Translated, it gives CSASAGYSNQPQHF.

The rearrangement links TRBV15 to TRBJ2-7; possible D gene TRBD1, 5 bases. Per the germline V gene, CDR1 is LNHNV and CDR2 is YYDKDF (reference sequence). This CDR3 comprises 14 residues. The V gene lost 0 bases and the J gene lost 6 bases, with 12 bases spanning the gap. CDR3 bases: TGTGCCACCAGCAGAGATGTAAGGGGTTCCGAGCAGTACTTC. Protein product: CATSRDVRGSEQYF. The entire variable domain, with the rest obtained from reference TRBV15 and TRBJ2-7, is as follows: DAMVIQNPRYQVTQFGKPVTLSCSQTLNHNVMYWYQQKSSQAPKLLFHYYDKDFNNEADTPDNFQSRRPNTSFCFLDIRSPGLGDTAMYLCATSRDVRGSEQYFGPGTRLTVT.

A few counts support this clonotype. This rearrangement joins TRBV6-1 to TRBJ2-7; 15 bases match TRBD2. CDR1 and CDR2 from the germline V gene are MNHNS and SASEGT. The CDR3 is made up of 16 amino acids. V shed 6 bases, J shed 3 bases, and the junction held 6 bases outside the gene matches. This CDR3 is CASRGLAGGSVYEQYF. CDR3 bases: TGTGCCAGCAGGGGACTAGCGGGAGGCTCAGTCTACGAGCAGTACTTC.

The chain carries TRBV7-8 and TRBJ1-1; a possible D gene is TRBD1 (6 bases). Trimming removed 2 bases from V and 4 bases from J, with 20 bases in between. The CDR3 is 17 amino acids. Germline V gives CDR1 SGHVS, CDR2 FQNEAQ. The CDR3 here is CASSLLGAPEGSTEAFF. The CDR3 DNA sequence: TGTGCCAGCAGCTTATTGGGGGCGCCGGAGGGGAGCACTGAAGCTTTCTTT.

This clonotype has just one count. The genes are TRBV27 and TRBJ1-2, with D unresolved. V gave up 5 bases and J gave up 4 bases, with 17 bases separating them. In germline, CDR1 is MNHEY, CDR2 SMNVEV (reference sequence). The CDR3 totals 15 residues. CDR3 nucleotide sequence: TGTGCCAGCAGTCACGGCCGGCCAGGACCCTATGGCTACACCTTC. Protein: CASSHGRPGPYGYTF.

J is TRBJ1-1 and V is TRBV12-3 or TRBV12-4, with unresolved D. This CDR3 region has 12 residues. V lost 3 bases and J lost 8, with 10 bases in between. The CDR3 bases are TGTGCCAGCAGTTTCCTGTCCGGGGAAGCTTTCTTT. It translates to CASSFLSGEAFF.

The V gene is TRBV12-3 or TRBV12-4, the J gene TRBJ1-2; a possible D gene is TRBD1 (5 bases). The CDR3 sequence is 14 residues long. With 6 bases removed from V and 4 bases from J, the gap between germline ends came to 15 bases. The CDR3: CASRLTGGLYGYTF. In DNA form, the CDR3 reads TGTGCCAGCAGACTTACCGGGGGACTCTATGGCTACACCTTC.

This rearrangement joins TRBV3-1 to TRBJ2-7, with D unclear. V lost 1 base and J 9 bases, leaving 13 bases between the germline ends. This CDR3 has 13 residues. Germline CDR1 is LGHDT and CDR2 is YNNKEL (reference sequence). CDR3 in amino acids: CASSQGYDWGQYF. The CDR3 bases are TGTGCCAGCAGCCAAGGGTACGACTGGGGGCAGTACTTC.

V gene TRBV24-1 combines with J gene TRBJ2-7; 7 bases line up with TRBD2. Germline V CDR1 and CDR2: KGHDR, SFDVKD. V shed 9 bases, J shed 6 bases, and the junction held 13 bases outside the gene matches. CDR3 length equals 14 residues. The CDR3 sequence: CATRTRTRQGEQYF. CDR3 DNA sequence: TGTGCCACCCGGACACGGACTAGGCAGGGCGAGCAGTACTTC.

This sequence joins TRBV15 and TRBJ2-2; D is uncertain. This CDR3 spans 13 amino acids. V was cut by 0 bases and J by 6 bases, with 5 bases left in between. CDR1 is LNHNV and CDR2 is YYDKDF in the germline V gene (reference sequence). The DNA for the CDR3 is TGTGCCACCAGCAGAGATCTTCCCGGGGAGCTGTTTTTT. This encodes CATSRDLPGELFF.